This is a list of T cell receptor beta chains from one sample in a study of cytomegalovirus exposure and HLA in healthy donors. Using immunoSEQ multiplex PCR, the repertoire was profiled, and TCRdb retains in-frame clones only, with some absent. Of approximately 73,000 clones in the sample, about 60% were seen once. Specimen: PBMCs. The receptors originated from a man younger than 40 in good health and CMV-seropositive. Both conserved end residues are part of each CDR3. The D gene is left open where the match is weak. Clone size is stated in some rows and not others, as once, few, many or a class when expanded.

V	J	D	size	CDR3	DNA
TRBV28	TRBJ1-5	-	-	CASSFGQGNYQPQHF	TGTGCCAGCAGTTTCGGGCAGGGGAATTACCAGCCCCAGCATTTT
TRBV28	TRBJ1-1	-	-	CASSLATIRGTEAFF	TGTGCCAGCAGTTTAGCCACTATTCGTGGCACTGAAGCTTTCTTT
TRBV6-1	TRBJ2-7	TRBD1	-	CASSGRQGLNSYEQYF	TGTGCCAGCAGTGGCCGACAGGGCCTAAATTCCTACGAGCAGTACTTC
TRBV7-2	TRBJ1-5	-	-	CASSFSNGGEQPQHF	TGTGCCAGCAGCTTTTCGAATGGGGGGGAACAGCCCCAGCATTTT
TRBV28	TRBJ2-7	TRBD2	-	CASESGRKHYEQYF	TGTGCCAGCGAGAGCGGGAGAAAACACTACGAGCAGTACTTC
TRBV5-5	TRBJ2-3	TRBD2	-	CASSSGLAGGLGDTQYF	TGTGCCAGCAGCTCGGGACTAGCGGGGGGGCTTGGAGATACGCAGTATTTT
TRBV2	TRBJ1-1	-	-	CASSGGQVTEAFF	TGTGCCAGCAGTGGGGGGCAGGTCACTGAAGCTTTCTTT
TRBV7-9	TRBJ2-7	TRBD1	-	CASSPPTGYEQYF	TGTGCCAGCAGCCCCCCGACAGGGTACGAGCAGTACTTC
TRBV27	TRBJ1-2	TRBD1	-	CASSIRTGGDYGYTF	TGTGCCAGCAGTATACGGACAGGGGGGGACTATGGCTACACCTTC
TRBV19	TRBJ1-1	-	-	CASSIGAGVNTEAFF	TGTGCCAGTAGTATAGGGGCAGGCGTGAACACTGAAGCTTTCTTT
TRBV7-8	TRBJ2-3	-	-	CASSLRGVGDTQYF	TGTGCCAGCAGCTTAAGGGGCGTAGGAGATACGCAGTATTTT
TRBV19	TRBJ1-6	-	-	CASSMKSSPLHF	TGTGCCAGTAGTATGAAGAGTTCACCCCTCCACTTT
TRBV5-8	TRBJ2-1	-	-	CASSLGLVYNEQFF	TGTGCCAGCAGCTTGGGACTGGTCTACAATGAGCAGTTCTTC
TRBV29-1	TRBJ2-7	TRBD2	few	CSVEGGLAGVYEQYF	TGCAGCGTTGAAGGGGGACTAGCGGGGGTCTACGAGCAGTACTTC
TRBV11-3	TRBJ2-3	-	-	CASSLEGAPSDTQYF	TGTGCCAGCAGCTTAGAGGGGGCCCCGTCGGATACGCAGTATTTT
TRBV28	TRBJ1-3	TRBD1	few	CASLPRGSGNTIYF	TGTGCCAGCCTCCCCAGGGGGTCTGGAAACACCATATATTTT
TRBV15	TRBJ2-5	-	-	CATSRVAGWTETQYF	TGTGCCACCAGCAGAGTCGCAGGGTGGACGGAGACCCAGTACTTC
TRBV2	TRBJ2-5	TRBD2	-	CASSVGTPGGETQYF	TGTGCCAGCAGTGTAGGGACCCCGGGAGGAGAGACCCAGTACTTC
TRBV14	TRBJ1-1	-	few	CASSQSLGAGLFTEAFF	TGTGCCAGCAGCCAGAGCCTGGGGGCGGGTCTCTTCACTGAAGCTTTCTTT
TRBV5-5	TRBJ1-1	-	-	CASSFNSMNTEAFF	TGTGCCAGCAGCTTTAACTCCATGAACACTGAAGCTTTCTTT
TRBV28	TRBJ1-1	TRBD1	once	CASSFIGQGGGNTEAFF	TGTGCCAGCAGTTTTATAGGACAGGGTGGTGGGAACACTGAAGCTTTCTTT
TRBV18	TRBJ2-7	-	few	CASSPRGEYEQYF	TGTGCCAGCTCACCACGGGGGGAATACGAGCAGTACTTC
TRBV10-1	TRBJ2-1	TRBD1	-	CASSAADRGGYNEQFF	TGCGCCAGCAGTGCCGCGGACAGGGGTGGATACAATGAGCAGTTCTTC
TRBV7-9	TRBJ2-5	-	-	CASSLGRGETQYF	TGTGCCAGCAGCTTAGGTCGGGGAGAGACCCAGTACTTC
TRBV5-1	TRBJ2-1	TRBD2	once	CASSLVSGSDHNEQFF	TGCGCCAGCAGCTTGGTTAGCGGGAGTGATCACAATGAGCAGTTCTTC
TRBV5-1	TRBJ2-7	-	medium-sized	CASSLDRGNEQYF	TGCGCCAGCAGCTTGGATAGGGGAAACGAGCAGTACTTC
TRBV10-1	TRBJ2-1	-	-	CASSEYDGGEQFF	TGCGCCAGCAGTGAGTATGACGGGGGAGAGCAGTTCTTC
TRBV6-1	TRBJ2-7	TRBD2	few	CASSGSSGSYEQYF	TGTGCCAGCAGTGGTTCTAGCGGGAGCTACGAGCAGTACTTC
TRBV10-3	TRBJ1-1	-	few	CAISGTVGSGTEAFF	TGTGCCATCAGTGGGACAGTGGGGTCGGGCACTGAAGCTTTCTTT
TRBV7-3	TRBJ1-1	-	-	CASSLGGMNTEAFF	TGTGCCAGCAGCTTAGGGGGGATGAACACTGAAGCTTTCTTT
TRBV11-2	TRBJ1-1	-	-	CASSLVRYTEAFF	TGTGCCAGCAGCTTAGTGAGGTACACTGAAGCTTTCTTT
TRBV11-3	TRBJ1-2	TRBD1	-	CASSTDRGLYGYTF	TGTGCCAGCAGCACGGACAGGGGGCTCTATGGCTACACCTTC
TRBV19	TRBJ2-2	TRBD1	-	CASSIDGRGYNTGELFF	TGTGCCAGTAGTATAGATGGCAGGGGGTATAACACCGGGGAGCTGTTTTTT
TRBV10-2	TRBJ2-7	-	few	CASTRDSSYEQYF	TGCGCCAGCACTAGAGACAGCTCCTACGAGCAGTACTTC
TRBV7-4	TRBJ2-7	-	-	CASVNSSYEQYF	TGTGCCAGCGTGAACAGCTCCTACGAGCAGTACTTC
TRBV6-1	TRBJ1-3	TRBD1	-	CASRKTGVGGNTIYF	TGTGCCAGCAGAAAGACAGGGGTAGGTGGAAACACCATATATTTT
TRBV7-3	TRBJ2-1	-	-	CASSLNWEDEQFF	TGTGCCAGCAGCTTAAATTGGGAGGATGAGCAGTTCTTC
TRBV27	TRBJ1-6	-	-	CASSGAAQAGIGSPLHF	TGTGCCAGCAGTGGGGCGGCCCAGGCCGGAATAGGCTCACCCCTCCACTTT
TRBV19	TRBJ2-7	-	few	CASSPGANSYEQYF	TGTGCCAGTAGTCCTGGGGCAAACTCCTACGAGCAGTACTTC
TRBV5-4	TRBJ2-5	TRBD2	once	CASSLEGLAIQETQYF	TGTGCCAGCAGCTTGGAGGGACTAGCGATACAAGAGACCCAGTACTTC
TRBV10-3	TRBJ2-4	TRBD1	-	CAISQGENIQYF	TGTGCCATCAGTCAGGGGGAAAACATTCAGTACTTC
TRBV2	TRBJ2-7	TRBD1	-	CASSVNRGYEQYF	TGTGCCAGCAGCGTTAACAGGGGCTACGAGCAGTACTTC
TRBV2	TRBJ2-3	TRBD1	-	CASSGGQGATDTQYF	TGTGCCAGCAGCGGGGGACAGGGGGCAACAGATACGCAGTATTTT
TRBV7-6	TRBJ1-2	TRBD1	-	CASSLVIGGGLNYGYTF	TGTGCCAGCAGCTTAGTTATAGGGGGCGGCCTTAACTATGGCTACACCTTC
TRBV14	TRBJ2-7	-	-	CASSPLTTSYEQYF	TGTGCCAGCAGCCCCTTGACTACCTCCTACGAGCAGTACTTC
TRBV29-1	TRBJ2-7	TRBD1	-	CSVLKLDRVQYEQYF	TGCAGCGTTCTCAAATTGGACAGGGTGCAATACGAGCAGTACTTC
TRBV18	TRBJ2-7	TRBD1	-	CASSPPVGGDYEQYF	TGTGCCAGCTCACCACCGGTAGGGGGCGACTACGAGCAGTACTTC
TRBV6-1	TRBJ1-1	-	-	CASSEDRFDTEAFF	TGTGCCAGCAGTGAAGACAGGTTTGACACTGAAGCTTTCTTT
TRBV5-1	TRBJ2-7	-	-	CASSFGGGGYEQYF	TGCGCCAGCAGCTTCGGAGGGGGCGGCTACGAGCAGTACTTC
TRBV11-3	TRBJ2-7	TRBD1	-	CASSARQGARAEQYF	TGTGCCAGCAGCGCCCGACAGGGGGCGAGGGCCGAGCAGTACTTC
TRBV9	TRBJ2-1	TRBD2	-	CASGGVYNEQFF	TGTGCGAGCGGGGGGGTCTACAATGAGCAGTTCTTC
TRBV10-2	TRBJ2-1	TRBD2	once	CASSESGVAGADEQFF	TGCGCCAGCAGTGAGTCAGGAGTAGCGGGGGCGGATGAGCAGTTCTTC
TRBV19	TRBJ1-5	-	-	CASSMGQGGQPQHF	TGTGCCAGTAGTATGGGGCAGGGCGGCCAGCCCCAGCATTTT
TRBV30	TRBJ2-7	TRBD1	-	CAWRGTGGFSYEQYF	TGTGCCTGGAGGGGGACAGGGGGGTTCTCCTACGAGCAGTACTTC
TRBV28	TRBJ1-5	TRBD1	-	CASNHPGTASIYQPQHF	TGTGCCAGCAATCACCCCGGGACAGCCTCAATTTATCAGCCCCAGCATTTT
TRBV2	TRBJ2-2	-	-	CASSPANTGELFF	TGTGCCAGCAGCCCAGCGAACACCGGGGAGCTGTTTTTT
TRBV2	TRBJ2-5	TRBD1	few	CASSDRDRQETQYF	TGTGCCAGCAGCGACAGGGACAGACAAGAGACCCAGTACTTC
TRBV5-1	TRBJ1-2	TRBD1	-	CASSLATTGEGYTF	TGCGCCAGCAGCTTGGCCACTACAGGGGAAGGCTACACCTTC
TRBV19	TRBJ2-3	-	-	CASSIAAGSLTDTQYF	TGTGCCAGTAGTATAGCGGCGGGATCACTCACTGATACGCAGTATTTT